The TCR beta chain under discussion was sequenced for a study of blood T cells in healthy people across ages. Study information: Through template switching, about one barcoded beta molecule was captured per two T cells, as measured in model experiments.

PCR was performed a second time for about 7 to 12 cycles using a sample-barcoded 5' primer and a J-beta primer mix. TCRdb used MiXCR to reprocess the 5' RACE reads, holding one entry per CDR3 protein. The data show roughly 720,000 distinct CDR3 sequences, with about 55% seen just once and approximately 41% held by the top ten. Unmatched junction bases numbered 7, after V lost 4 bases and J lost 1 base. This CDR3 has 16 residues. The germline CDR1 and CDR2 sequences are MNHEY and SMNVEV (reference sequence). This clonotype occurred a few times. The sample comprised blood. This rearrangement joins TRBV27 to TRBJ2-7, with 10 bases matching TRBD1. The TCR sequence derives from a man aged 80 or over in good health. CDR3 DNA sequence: TGTGCCAGCAGTTCACCCCGGACAGGGGGTTCCTACGAGCAGTACTTC. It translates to CASSSPRTGGSYEQYF.